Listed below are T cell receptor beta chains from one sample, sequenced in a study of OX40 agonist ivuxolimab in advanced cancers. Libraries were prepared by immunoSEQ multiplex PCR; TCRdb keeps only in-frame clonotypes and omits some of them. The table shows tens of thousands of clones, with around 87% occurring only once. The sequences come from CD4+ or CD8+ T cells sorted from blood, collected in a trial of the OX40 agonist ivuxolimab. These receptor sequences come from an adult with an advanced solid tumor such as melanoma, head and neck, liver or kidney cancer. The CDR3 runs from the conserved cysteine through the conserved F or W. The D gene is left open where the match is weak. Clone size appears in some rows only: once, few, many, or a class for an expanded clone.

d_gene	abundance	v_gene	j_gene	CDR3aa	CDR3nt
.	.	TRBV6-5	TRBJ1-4	CASRRTFATNEKLFF	TGTGCCAGCAGGCGAACATTTGCAACTAATGAAAAACTGTTTTTT
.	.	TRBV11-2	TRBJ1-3	CASSRGLGLSSGNTIYF	TGTGCCAGCAGCCGGGGGCTGGGGTTAAGCTCTGGAAACACCATATATTTT
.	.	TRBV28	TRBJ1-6	CASSLSGALSPLHF	TGTGCCAGCAGTCTCTCAGGGGCCCTCTCACCCCTCCACTTT
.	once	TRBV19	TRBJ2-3	CASSPPKTGPSTDTQYF	TGTGCCAGTAGTCCGCCAAAGACGGGGCCTAGCACAGATACGCAGTATTTT
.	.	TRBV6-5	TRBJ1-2	CASSQWGYGYTF	TGTGCCAGCAGCCAATGGGGCTATGGCTACACCTTC
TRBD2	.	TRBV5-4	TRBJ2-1	CASSLIKRGGGNEQFF	TGTGCCAGCAGCTTGATAAAGCGGGGGGGCGGTAATGAGCAGTTCTTC
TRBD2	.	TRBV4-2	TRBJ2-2	CASSQDQGLATGELFF	TGTGCCAGCAGCCAAGATCAAGGACTAGCCACCGGGGAGCTGTTTTTT
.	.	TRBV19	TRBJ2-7	CASSIKDADEQYF	TGTGCCAGTAGTATTAAGGATGCGGACGAGCAGTACTTC
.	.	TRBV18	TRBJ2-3	CASSAGQFTDTQYF	TGTGCCAGCTCAGCTGGACAGTTCACAGATACGCAGTATTTT
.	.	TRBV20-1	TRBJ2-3	CSASGRDTQYF	TGCAGTGCTAGCGGGCGGGATACGCAGTATTTT
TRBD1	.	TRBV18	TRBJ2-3	CASSATGTGRTDTQYF	TGTGCCAGCTCAGCTACCGGGACAGGGCGGACAGATACGCAGTATTTT
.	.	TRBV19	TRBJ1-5	CASARGAENQPQHF	TGTGCCAGTGCCCGGGGGGCGGAGAATCAGCCCCAGCATTTT
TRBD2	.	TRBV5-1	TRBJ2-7	CASSLMSGKGYEQYF	TGCGCCAGCAGCTTAATGAGCGGGAAGGGATACGAGCAGTACTTC
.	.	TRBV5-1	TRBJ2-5	CASSLERGPQYF	TGCGCCAGCAGCTTGGAACGGGGACCCCAGTACTTC
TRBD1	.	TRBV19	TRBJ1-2	CASTTTGDRGNYGYTF	TGTGCCAGTACCACAACGGGGGACAGGGGGAACTATGGCTACACCTTC
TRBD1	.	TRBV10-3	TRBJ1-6	CAISPGTGANSPLHF	TGTGCCATCAGTCCCGGGACAGGGGCGAATTCACCCCTCCACTTT
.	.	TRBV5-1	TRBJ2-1	CASSLAGLVGSYNEQFF	TGCGCCAGCAGCTTGGCCGGCCTCGTTGGGTCCTACAATGAGCAGTTCTTC
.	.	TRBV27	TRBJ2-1	CASSLKTLSRSYNEQFF	TGTGCCAGCAGTTTAAAGACCCTCAGCCGGTCCTACAATGAGCAGTTCTTC
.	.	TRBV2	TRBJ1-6	CASRISYNSPLHF	TGTGCCAGCAGGATATCCTATAATTCACCCCTCCACTTT
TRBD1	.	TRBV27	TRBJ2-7	CASSLGTGGPYEQYF	TGTGCCAGCAGTTTAGGGACAGGGGGCCCCTACGAGCAGTACTTC
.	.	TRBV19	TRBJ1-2	CASSIGHNYGYTF	TGTGCCAGTAGTATAGGGCACAACTATGGCTACACCTTC
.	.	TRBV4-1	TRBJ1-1	CASSQVRVRITEAFF	TGCGCCAGCAGCCAAGTACGGGTCAGGATTACTGAAGCTTTCTTT
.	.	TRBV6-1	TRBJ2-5	CASSPSHGAETQYF	TGTGCCAGCAGTCCCTCCCATGGTGCGGAGACCCAGTACTTC
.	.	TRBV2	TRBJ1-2	CASRTHSTYGYTF	TGTGCCAGCAGAACCCACAGCACCTATGGCTACACCTTC
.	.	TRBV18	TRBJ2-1	CASSPPDGSSYNEQFF	TGTGCCAGCTCACCACCGGATGGTAGCTCCTACAATGAGCAGTTCTTC
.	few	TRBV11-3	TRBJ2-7	CASSIRGSYEQYF	TGTGCCAGCAGCATCCGGGGTTCCTACGAGCAGTACTTC
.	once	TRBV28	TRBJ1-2	CASSLGGVRGSNYGYTF	TGTGCCAGCAGTTTAGGAGGTGTTAGGGGCTCTAACTATGGCTACACCTTC
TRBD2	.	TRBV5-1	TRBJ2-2	CASSLERGNTGELFF	TGCGCCAGCAGCTTGGAGCGGGGGAACACCGGGGAGCTGTTTTTT
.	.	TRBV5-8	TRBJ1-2	CASSLRRTNYGYTF	TGTGCCAGCAGCTTACGCAGAACTAACTATGGCTACACCTTC
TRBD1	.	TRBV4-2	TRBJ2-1	CASSSDRATDNEQFF	TGTGCCAGCAGCTCCGACAGGGCAACTGACAATGAGCAGTTCTTC
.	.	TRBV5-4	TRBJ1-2	CASSSMTNTNYGYTF	TGTGCCAGCAGCTCAATGACAAACACTAACTATGGCTACACCTTC
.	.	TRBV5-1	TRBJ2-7	CASSLDTSYEQYF	TGCGCCAGCAGCTTAGACACCTCCTACGAGCAGTACTTC
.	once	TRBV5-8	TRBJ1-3	CASRRPSGSSGNTIYF	TGTGCCAGCAGACGGCCCTCGGGATCCTCTGGAAACACCATATATTTT
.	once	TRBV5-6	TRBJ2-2	CASSVRGGTGELFF	TGTGCCAGCAGCGTCAGGGGTGGTACCGGGGAGCTGTTTTTT
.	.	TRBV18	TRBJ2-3	CASSRPPDTQYF	TGTGCCAGCTCACGGCCCCCAGATACGCAGTATTTT
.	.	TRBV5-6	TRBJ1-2	CASSLMGGGYTF	TGTGCCAGCAGCTTGATGGGAGGCGGCTACACCTTC
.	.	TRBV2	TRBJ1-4	CASRRSGTLDEKLFF	TGTGCCAGCAGACGCTCCGGGACATTGGATGAAAAACTGTTTTTT
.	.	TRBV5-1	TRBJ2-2	CASSLESQVGLFF	TGCGCCAGCAGCTTGGAGAGTCAGGTCGGGCTGTTTTTT
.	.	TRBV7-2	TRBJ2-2	CASSLGNRDTGELFF	TGTGCCAGCAGCTTAGGGAACAGGGATACCGGGGAGCTGTTTTTT
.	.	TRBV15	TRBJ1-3	CATSWGANSGNTIYF	TGTGCCACCAGCTGGGGGGCTAATTCTGGAAACACCATATATTTT
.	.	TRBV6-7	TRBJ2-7	CASSYSPPHTYEQYF	TGTGCCAGCAGTTACTCCCCCCCCCACACCTACGAGCAGTACTTC
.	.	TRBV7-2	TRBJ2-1	CASSLRRIEQFF	TGTGCCAGCAGCTTAAGACGGATTGAGCAGTTCTTC
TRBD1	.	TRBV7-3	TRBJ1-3	CASSLTGGSGNTIYF	TGTGCCAGCAGCTTGACAGGGGGCTCTGGAAACACCATATATTTT
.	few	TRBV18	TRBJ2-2	CASSPPRGALSTGELFF	TGTGCCAGCTCACCCCCTCGCGGGGCCTTAAGCACCGGGGAGCTGTTTTTT